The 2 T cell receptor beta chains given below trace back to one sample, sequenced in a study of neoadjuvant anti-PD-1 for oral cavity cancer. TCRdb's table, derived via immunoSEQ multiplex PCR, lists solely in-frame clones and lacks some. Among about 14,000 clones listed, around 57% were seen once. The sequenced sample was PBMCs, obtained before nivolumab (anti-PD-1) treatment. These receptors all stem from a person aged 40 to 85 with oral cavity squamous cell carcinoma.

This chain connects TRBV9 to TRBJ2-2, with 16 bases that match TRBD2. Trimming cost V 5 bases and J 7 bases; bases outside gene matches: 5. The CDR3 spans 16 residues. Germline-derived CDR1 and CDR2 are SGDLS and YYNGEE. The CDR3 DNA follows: TGTGCCAGCAGTACCGGGACTAGCGGGAGGGGCGGGGAGCTGTTTTTT. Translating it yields CASSTGTSGRGGELFF.

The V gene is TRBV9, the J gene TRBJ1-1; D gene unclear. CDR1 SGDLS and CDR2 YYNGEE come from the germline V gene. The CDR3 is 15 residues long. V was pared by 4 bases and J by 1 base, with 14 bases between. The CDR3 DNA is TGTGCCAGCAGCCCCCGCTGGGGAGAGAACACTGAAGCTTTCTTT. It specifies CASSPRWGENTEAFF.